This T cell receptor beta chain stems from a study of blood T cell repertoires in COVID-19. As processed by the authors: Nucleated cell counts were estimated from reference gene primer amplification. Generated by immunoSEQ multiplex PCR, the TCRdb table keeps only in-frame clones and is missing some. V, J and clone size reflect that table, while D and trimming were determined from the DNA. The sample has under 150,000 clones, about four fifths seen once; the top ten hold approximately 9.2%. Trimming stripped 2 bases from V and 4 bases from J, with 12 bases between. CDR3 length: 14 amino acids. The germline V gene has CDR1 SGHDT and CDR2 YYEEEE.

The sequence was collected from a human donor with acute or convalescent COVID-19. The donor label of this sample is uncertain. The sequencing sample was made of peripheral blood. The chain links TRBV5-6 to TRBJ1-1; D remains unclear. The CDR3 DNA is TGTGCCAGCAGCTTATATCTAGTAGGCACTGAAGCTTTCTTT. Its protein is CASSLYLVGTEAFF.